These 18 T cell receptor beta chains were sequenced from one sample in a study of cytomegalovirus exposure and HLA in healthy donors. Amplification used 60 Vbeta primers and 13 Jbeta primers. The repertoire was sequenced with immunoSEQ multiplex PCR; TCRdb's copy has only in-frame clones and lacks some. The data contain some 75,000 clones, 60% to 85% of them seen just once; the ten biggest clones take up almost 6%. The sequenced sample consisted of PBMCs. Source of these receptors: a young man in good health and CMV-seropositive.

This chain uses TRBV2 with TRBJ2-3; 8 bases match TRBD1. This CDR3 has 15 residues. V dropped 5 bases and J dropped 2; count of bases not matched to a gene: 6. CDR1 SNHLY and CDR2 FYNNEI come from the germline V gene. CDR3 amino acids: CASSSDRGYTDTQYF. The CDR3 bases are TGTGCCAGCAGTTCCGACAGGGGCTACACAGATACGCAGTATTTT.

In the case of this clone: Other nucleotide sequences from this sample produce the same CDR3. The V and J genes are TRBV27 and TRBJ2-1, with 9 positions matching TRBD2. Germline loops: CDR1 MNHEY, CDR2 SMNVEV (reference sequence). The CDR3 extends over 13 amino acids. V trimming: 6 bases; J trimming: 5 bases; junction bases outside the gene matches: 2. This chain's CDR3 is CASSLAGDNEQFF. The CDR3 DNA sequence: TGTGCCAGCAGCTTAGCGGGAGACAATGAGCAGTTCTTC.

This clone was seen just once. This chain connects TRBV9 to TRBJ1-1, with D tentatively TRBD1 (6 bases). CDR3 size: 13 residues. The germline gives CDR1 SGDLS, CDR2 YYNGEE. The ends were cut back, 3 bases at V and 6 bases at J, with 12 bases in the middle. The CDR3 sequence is CASSGRGGAEAFF. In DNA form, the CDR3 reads TGTGCCAGCAGCGGACGAGGGGGGGCTGAAGCTTTCTTT.

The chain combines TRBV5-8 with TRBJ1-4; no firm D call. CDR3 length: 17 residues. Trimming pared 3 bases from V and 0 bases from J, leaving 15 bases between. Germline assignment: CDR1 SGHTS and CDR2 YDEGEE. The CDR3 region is CASSSMGLTSTNEKLFF. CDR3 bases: TGTGCCAGCAGCTCTATGGGCCTTACATCAACTAATGAAAAACTGTTTTTT.

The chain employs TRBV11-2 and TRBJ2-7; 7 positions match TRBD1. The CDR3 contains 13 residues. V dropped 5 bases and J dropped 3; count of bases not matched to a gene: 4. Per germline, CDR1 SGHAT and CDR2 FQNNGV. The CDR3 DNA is TGTGCCAGCAGCCTGGGACAGTTCTACGAGCAGTACTTC. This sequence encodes CASSLGQFYEQYF.

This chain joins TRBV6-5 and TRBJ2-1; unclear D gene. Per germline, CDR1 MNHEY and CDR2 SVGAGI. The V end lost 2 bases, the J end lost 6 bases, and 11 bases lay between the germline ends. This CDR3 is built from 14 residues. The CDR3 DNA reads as TGTGCCAGCAGTTACGGTGGGCTGCCCAATGAGCAGTTCTTC. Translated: CASSYGGLPNEQFF.

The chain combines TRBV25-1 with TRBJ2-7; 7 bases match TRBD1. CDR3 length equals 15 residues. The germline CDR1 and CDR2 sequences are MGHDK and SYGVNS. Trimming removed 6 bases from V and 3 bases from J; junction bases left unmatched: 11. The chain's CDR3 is CASSPRGQPSYEQYF. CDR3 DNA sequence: TGTGCCAGCAGCCCCAGGGGACAGCCTAGCTACGAGCAGTACTTC.

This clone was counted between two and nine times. CDR3 nucleotides: TGCAGCGTTGAAGATGGGGGCACCTCATCCGCGGGCATTCAGTACTTC. Amino acids: CSVEDGGTSSAGIQYF. The chain links TRBV29-1 to TRBJ2-4, with a possible D match to TRBD1 (6 bases). The CDR3 totals 16 residues. The germline V gene has CDR1 SQVTM and CDR2 ANQGSEA. V lost 0 bases, J lost 9 bases, and 21 bases lay in between.

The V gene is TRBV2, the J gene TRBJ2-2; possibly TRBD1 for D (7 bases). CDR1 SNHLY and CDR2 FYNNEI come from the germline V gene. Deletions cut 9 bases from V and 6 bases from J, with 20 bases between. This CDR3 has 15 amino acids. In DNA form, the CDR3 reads TGTGCCAGGACCCGGGGGACAGATCTATCCGGGGAGCTGTTTTTT. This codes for CARTRGTDLSGELFF.

The CDR3 sequence is CASSLWTGGAFGNTIYF. For the CDR3, the DNA is TGTGCCAGCAGTTTATGGACAGGGGGCGCCTTTGGAAACACCATATATTTT. J is TRBJ1-3 and V is TRBV28, with 10 bases identical to TRBD1. This CDR3 is 17 amino acids long. Germline V gives CDR1 MDHEN, CDR2 SYDVKM. V shed 0 bases and J 3 bases; nucleotides not matched to a gene: 5.

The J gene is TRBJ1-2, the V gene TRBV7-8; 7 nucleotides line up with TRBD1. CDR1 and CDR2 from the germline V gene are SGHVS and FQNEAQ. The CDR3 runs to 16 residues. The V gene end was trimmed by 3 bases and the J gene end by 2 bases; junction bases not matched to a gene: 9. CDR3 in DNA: TGTGCCAGCAGCTTGAAGCCGGGACAGCGGAACTATGGCTACACCTTC. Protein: CASSLKPGQRNYGYTF. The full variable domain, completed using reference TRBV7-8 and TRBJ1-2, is GAGVSQSPRYKVAKRGQDVALRCDPISGHVSLFWYQQALGQGPEFLTYFQNEAQLDKSGLPSDRFFAERPEGSVSTLKIQRTQQEDSAVYLCASSLKPGQRNYGYTFGSGTRLTVV.

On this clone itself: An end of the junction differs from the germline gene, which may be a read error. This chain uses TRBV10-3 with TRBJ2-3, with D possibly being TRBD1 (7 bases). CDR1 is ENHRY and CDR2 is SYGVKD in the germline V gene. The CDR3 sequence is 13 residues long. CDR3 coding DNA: TGTGCCATCAGTGGCGGGACAGCTCCCTTTCCCCGATTT. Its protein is CAISGGTAPFPRF.

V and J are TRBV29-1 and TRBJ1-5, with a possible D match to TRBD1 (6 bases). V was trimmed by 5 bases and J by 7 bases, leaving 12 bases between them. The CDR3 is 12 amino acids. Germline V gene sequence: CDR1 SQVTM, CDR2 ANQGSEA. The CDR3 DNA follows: TGCAGCGTTCAGGGAAGGGGGCAGCCCCAGCATTTT. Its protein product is CSVQGRGQPQHF.

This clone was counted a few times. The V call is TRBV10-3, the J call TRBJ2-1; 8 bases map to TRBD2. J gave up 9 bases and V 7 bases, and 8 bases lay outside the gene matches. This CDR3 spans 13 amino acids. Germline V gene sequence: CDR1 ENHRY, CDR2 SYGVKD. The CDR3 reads CAITQRERGEQFF. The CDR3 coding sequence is TGTGCCATCACCCAGCGGGAGAGGGGTGAGCAGTTCTTC.

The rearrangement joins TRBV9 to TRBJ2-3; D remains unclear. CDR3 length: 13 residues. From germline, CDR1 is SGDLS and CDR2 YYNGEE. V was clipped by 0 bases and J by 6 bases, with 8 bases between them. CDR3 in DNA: TGTGCCAGCAGCGTAGCCCCGCGGGATACGCAGTATTTT. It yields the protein CASSVAPRDTQYF. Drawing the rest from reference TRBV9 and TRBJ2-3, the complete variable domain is DSGVTQTPKHLITATGQRVTLRCSPRSGDLSVYWYQQSLDQGLQFLIQYYNGEERAKGNILERFSAQQFPDLHSELNLSSLELGDSALYFCASSVAPRDTQYFGPGTRLTVL.

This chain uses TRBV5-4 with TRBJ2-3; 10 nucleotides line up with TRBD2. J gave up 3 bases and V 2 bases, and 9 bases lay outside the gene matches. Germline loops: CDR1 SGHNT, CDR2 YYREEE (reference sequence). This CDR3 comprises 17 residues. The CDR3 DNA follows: TGTGCCAGCAGCTTATCAGCGGGAGGGCCAGGTACAGATACGCAGTATTTT. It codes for CASSLSAGGPGTDTQYF.

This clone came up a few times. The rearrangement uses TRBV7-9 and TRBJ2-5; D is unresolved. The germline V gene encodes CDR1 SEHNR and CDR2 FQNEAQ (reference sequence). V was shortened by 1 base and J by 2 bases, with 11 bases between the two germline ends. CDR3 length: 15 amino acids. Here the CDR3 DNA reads TGTGCCAGCAGCTTAGTACCTCGGGTACAAGAGACCCAGTACTTC. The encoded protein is CASSLVPRVQETQYF.

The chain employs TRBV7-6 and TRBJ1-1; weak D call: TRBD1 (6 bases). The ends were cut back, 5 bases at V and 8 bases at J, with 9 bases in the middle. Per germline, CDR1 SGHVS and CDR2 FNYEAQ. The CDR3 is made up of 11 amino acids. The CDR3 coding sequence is TGTGCCAGCAGCGCCGGGACAGAAGCTTTCTTT. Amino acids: CASSAGTEAFF.